What follows are 7 T cell receptor beta chains derived from one specimen sequenced in a study of blood T cell repertoires in COVID-19. Generated by immunoSEQ multiplex PCR, the TCRdb table keeps only in-frame clones and is missing some. Of about 34,000 clones in the sample, 80% to 90% are singletons; the top ten hold 14%. Sequenced material: peripheral blood. These receptors came from a man in his fifties or sixties with active COVID-19.

This rearrangement joins TRBV5-1 to TRBJ1-4; 8 nucleotides align to TRBD1. V lost 4 bases, J lost 7 bases, and 12 bases stayed unmatched. The germline CDR1 and CDR2 sequences are SGHRS and YFSETQ. The CDR3 totals 16 residues. The CDR3 reads CASSLGQGWVGEKLFF. CDR3 in DNA: TGCGCCAGCAGCCTTGGACAGGGCTGGGTCGGTGAAAAACTGTTTTTT. Supplemented by reference TRBV5-1 and TRBJ1-4, the full variable domain reads KAGVTQTPRYLIKTRGQQVTLSCSPISGHRSVSWYQQTPGQGLQFLFEYFSETQRNKGNFPGRFSGRQFSNSRSEMNVSTLELGDSALYLCASSLGQGWVGEKLFFGSGTQLSVL.

The rearrangement links TRBV5-1 to TRBJ2-1, with TRBD2 identical over 10 bases. Per germline, CDR1 SGHRS and CDR2 YFSETQ. The V and J ends lost 2 bases and 3 bases, in that order; junction bases with no gene match: 2. The CDR3 contains 15 residues. The CDR3 region is CASSLGTSVYNEQFF. The CDR3 nucleotides are TGCGCCAGCAGCTTAGGGACTAGCGTCTACAATGAGCAGTTCTTC.

The V and J genes are TRBV5-6 and TRBJ1-3; TRBD1 matches 8 bases. Germline loops: CDR1 SGHDT, CDR2 YYEEEE. The CDR3 has 16 residues. V gave up 1 base and J gave up 0 bases; unmatched junction bases: 3. Here the CDR3 DNA reads TGTGCCAGCAGCTTGAACACAGGGGGCTCTGGAAACACCATATATTTT. Translating it yields CASSLNTGGSGNTIYF.

The V call is TRBV7-2, the J call TRBJ2-7; 9 nucleotides agree with TRBD1. This CDR3 is 17 amino acids long. The J segment lost 2 bases and the V segment lost 5 bases, leaving 13 bases of the junction unmatched. Germline CDR1 reads SGHTA; CDR2 reads FQGNSA. CDR3 region: CASSPNGGQGYPYEQYF. The CDR3 coding sequence is TGTGCCAGCAGCCCCAACGGGGGACAGGGCTATCCCTACGAGCAGTACTTC.

The rearrangement joins TRBV6-1 to TRBJ1-3, with 7 bases lining up with TRBD1. Germline CDR1 is MNHNS and CDR2 is SASEGT. CDR3 length: 17 residues. Unmatched junction bases numbered 11, after V lost 3 bases and J lost 3 bases. CDR3 sequence: CASSERQGKSGGNTIYF. The CDR3 region has the DNA TGTGCCAGCAGTGAGCGACAGGGCAAAAGCGGTGGAAACACCATATATTTT.

This sequence joins TRBV5-4 and TRBJ1-1; no firm D call. V was clipped by 4 bases and J by 1 base, with 8 bases between them. Germline CDR1 is SGHNT and CDR2 is YYREEE (reference sequence). CDR3 length: 13 amino acids. The CDR3 region is CASSRGQNTEAFF. CDR3 nucleotide sequence: TGTGCCAGCAGCCGAGGGCAGAACACTGAAGCTTTCTTT.

The J gene is TRBJ1-1, the V gene TRBV3-1 (or the pseudogene TRBV3-2); D unclear. There are 15 residues in the CDR3. V was trimmed by 0 bases and J by 0 bases, leaving 8 bases between them. From germline, CDR1 is LGHDT and CDR2 YNNKEL (reference sequence). The CDR3 sequence is CASSQETEMNTEAFF. The CDR3 DNA follows: TGTGCCAGCAGCCAAGAAACGGAGATGAACACTGAAGCTTTCTTT.